The next 6 T cell receptor beta chains were all read from a single sample in a study of CD8+ T cells in alopecia areata. Sequencing templates came from extracted RNA that was reverse transcribed into cDNA. Sequencing used immunoSEQ multiplex PCR; TCRdb keeps in-frame clones, though not all of them. The profile shows 150,000 or so clones, over 45% of them singletons. The specimen sequenced was CD4+ T cells sorted from blood. Every receptor here comes from a human donor with alopecia areata.

The chain employs TRBV28 and TRBJ1-5, with 8 positions matching TRBD1. The CDR3 totals 13 residues. Per germline, CDR1 MDHEN and CDR2 SYDVKM. V lost 9 bases, J lost 5 bases, and 6 bases stayed unmatched. CDR3 amino acids: CASRTGLYQPQHF. CDR3 nucleotides: TGTGCCAGTCGGACAGGGTTGTATCAGCCCCAGCATTTT.

The chain joins TRBV2 to TRBJ1-1; 8 nucleotides agree with TRBD1. Germline CDR1 reads SNHLY; CDR2 reads FYNNEI. Losses at the gene ends were 4 bases for V and 5 bases for J; bases not matched to a gene: 12. CDR3 length: 16 residues. The CDR3 DNA follows: TGTGCCAGCAGTGTTGCGACAGGGGCCGTGGGTACTGAAGCTTTCTTT. This gives the protein CASSVATGAVGTEAFF.

The V and J genes are TRBV6-1 and TRBJ2-1; the D call may be TRBD1 or TRBD2 (5 bases each). The CDR3 is 13 residues long. V was pared by 1 base and J by 10 bases, with 11 bases between. Germline CDR1 reads MNHNS; CDR2 reads SASEGT. This chain's CDR3 is CASSEEGTREQFF. In nucleotides, the CDR3 is TGTGCCAGCAGTGAAGAGGGGACCCGCGAGCAGTTCTTC.

The chain links TRBV15 to TRBJ2-5; D is ambiguous. Germline V gene sequence: CDR1 LNHNV, CDR2 YYDKDF (reference sequence). Trimming pared 0 bases from V and 4 bases from J, leaving 12 bases between. The CDR3 has 15 residues. The CDR3 reads CATSREARYSETQYF. CDR3 sequence (DNA): TGTGCCACCAGCAGAGAAGCGAGGTATTCAGAGACCCAGTACTTC.

The chain uses TRBV27 and TRBJ2-7, with 7 bases matching TRBD1. With 6 bases clipped from V and 5 bases from J, the junction kept 13 bases outside the gene matches. Per germline, CDR1 MNHEY and CDR2 SMNVEV (reference sequence). The CDR3 is made up of 15 amino acids. The CDR3 DNA reads as TGTGCCAGCAGGCCACAGGGGTGGGTTGGGAACGAGCAGTACTTC. Residues: CASRPQGWVGNEQYF.

The chain joins TRBV10-3 to TRBJ2-5; D gene unclear. Germline V gene sequence: CDR1 ENHRY, CDR2 SYGVKD. V lost 10 bases, J lost 2 bases, and 8 bases lay in between. The CDR3 sequence is 11 residues long. The chain's CDR3 is CATGEQETQYF. DNA of the CDR3: TGTGCCACCGGTGAACAAGAGACCCAGTACTTC.